This T cell receptor beta chain appears in the sequencing data of a study of beta chain features in type 1 diabetes. The study's findings and limits: Moderately but significantly shorter TCRB CDR3s were found in Type 1 diabetes patients in all four CD4+ subsets.

TCRB transcripts that were expressed got sequenced, as all of the isolated RNA had been reverse transcribed. The data were produced by immunoSEQ multiplex PCR, yet TCRdb's version contains in-frame clones alone and is incomplete. Seen here are about 120,000 clones, 17% observed once, and the top ten hold roughly 2.6%. The germline V gene has CDR1 SGHTA and CDR2 FQGTGA. Trimming took 5 bases from V and 4 from J, leaving 12 bases between them. The CDR3 is 15 amino acids. For this clone: Its antigen is unidentified.

Specimen: central memory CD4+ T cells from blood. The chain employs TRBV7-3 and TRBJ2-6; perhaps TRBD2 as D (6 bases). The clonotype comes from a man between 18 and 29 years old with type 1 diabetes. The CDR3 loop is CASSPWEAGANVLTF. In nucleotides, the CDR3 is TGTGCCAGCAGCCCCTGGGAGGCGGGGGCCAACGTCCTGACTTTC.